A single sample gave rise to the 6 T cell receptor beta chains below, sequenced in a study of OX40 agonist ivuxolimab in advanced cancers. Clones were sequenced by immunoSEQ multiplex PCR, and TCRdb holds only the in-frame ones, with some missing. The data hold about 55,000 clones, with roughly four fifths observed a single time. The source material was CD4+ or CD8+ T cells sorted from blood, sampled in a trial of the OX40 agonist ivuxolimab. The receptor set was obtained from an adult with an advanced solid tumor such as melanoma, head and neck, liver or kidney cancer.

The J gene is TRBJ2-7, the V gene TRBV6-5; D might be TRBD1 (6 bases). The CDR3 extends over 14 amino acids. Germline-derived CDR1 and CDR2 are MNHEY and SVGAGI. Trimming shortened V by 8 bases and J by 1 base, and 15 bases separated the two germline ends. DNA of the CDR3: TGTGCCAGCCTGGGGAAGGGGGAATCCTACGAGCAGTACTTC. Protein: CASLGKGESYEQYF.

The rearrangement links TRBV30 to TRBJ2-7; D uncertain. CDR3 length equals 14 residues. Germline CDR1 GTSNPN, CDR2 SVGIG (reference sequence). V gave up 0 bases and J gave up 8 bases, with 17 bases separating them. The chain's CDR3 is CAWSVWSSPVQQYF. CDR3 sequence (DNA): TGTGCCTGGAGTGTATGGTCCTCTCCTGTGCAGCAGTACTTC.

The chain combines TRBV5-1 with TRBJ1-2; 9 nucleotides match TRBD1. CDR1 is SGHRS and CDR2 is YFSETQ in the germline V gene. Trimming at V came to 4 bases and at J to 0 bases, leaving 7 bases not matched to a gene. This CDR3 region has 16 residues. The DNA for the CDR3 is TGCGCCAGCAGCCGACAGGGGGAAGGAGCTAACTATGGCTACACCTTC. As protein: CASSRQGEGANYGYTF.

The V call is TRBV18, the J call TRBJ2-3; D is ambiguous. The CDR3 has 15 amino acids. Trimming removed 1 base from V and 1 base from J, with 9 bases in between. Per the germline V gene, CDR1 is KGHSH and CDR2 is LQKENI. For the CDR3, the DNA is TGTGCCAGCTCACCACGAGAAGCTGGCACAGATACGCAGTATTTT. Its translation: CASSPREAGTDTQYF.

The chain couples TRBV10-3 to TRBJ1-5, with D possibly being TRBD1 (5 bases). CDR1 and CDR2 from the germline V gene are ENHRY and SYGVKD. Trimming stripped 10 bases from V and 4 bases from J, with 23 bases between. The CDR3 is made up of 16 amino acids. The CDR3 bases are TGTGCCACCAAGACAGAAGCCCTTTGGGGAAATCAGCCCCAGCATTTT. The encoded protein is CATKTEALWGNQPQHF.

The chain combines TRBV9 with TRBJ2-7; 8 nucleotides align to TRBD2. Germline CDR1 and CDR2: SGDLS and YYNGEE. This CDR3 spans 12 amino acids. Trimming cost V 7 bases and J 7 bases; bases outside gene matches: 7. CDR3 in amino acids: CASGTSSGEQYF. The DNA of the CDR3 is TGTGCCAGCGGGACTAGTAGCGGGGAGCAGTACTTC.